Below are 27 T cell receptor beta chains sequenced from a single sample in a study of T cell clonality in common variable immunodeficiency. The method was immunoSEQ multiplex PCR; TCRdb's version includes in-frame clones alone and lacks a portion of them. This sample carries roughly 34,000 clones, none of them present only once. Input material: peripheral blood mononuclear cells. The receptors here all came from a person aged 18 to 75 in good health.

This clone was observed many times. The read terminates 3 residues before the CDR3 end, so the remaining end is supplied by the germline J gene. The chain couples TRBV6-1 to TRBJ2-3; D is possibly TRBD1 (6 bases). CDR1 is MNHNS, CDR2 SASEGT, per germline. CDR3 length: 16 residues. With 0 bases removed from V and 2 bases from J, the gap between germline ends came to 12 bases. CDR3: CASSEAKGVLTDTQYF. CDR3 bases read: TGTGCCAGCAGTGAAGCTAAGGGGGTCCTCACAGATACG.

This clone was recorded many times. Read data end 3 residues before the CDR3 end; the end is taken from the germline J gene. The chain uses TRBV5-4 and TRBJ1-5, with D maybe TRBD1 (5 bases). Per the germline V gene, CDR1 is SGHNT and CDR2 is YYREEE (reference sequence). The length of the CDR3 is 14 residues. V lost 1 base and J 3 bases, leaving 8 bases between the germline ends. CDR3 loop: CASSLPGINQPQHF. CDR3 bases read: TGTGCCAGCAGCTTGCCAGGGATCAATCAGCCC. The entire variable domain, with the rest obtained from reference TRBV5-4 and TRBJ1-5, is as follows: ETGVTQSPTHLIKTRGQQVTLRCSSQSGHNTVSWYQQALGQGPQFIFQYYREEENGRGNFPPRFSGLQFPNYSSELNVNALELDDSALYLCASSLPGINQPQHFGDGTRLSIL.

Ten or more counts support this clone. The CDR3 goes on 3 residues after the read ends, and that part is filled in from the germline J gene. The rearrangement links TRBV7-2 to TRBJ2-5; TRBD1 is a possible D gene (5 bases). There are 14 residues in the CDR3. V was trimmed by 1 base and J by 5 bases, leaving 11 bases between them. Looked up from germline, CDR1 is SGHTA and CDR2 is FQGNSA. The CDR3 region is CASSLGTGPETQYF. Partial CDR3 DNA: TGTGCCAGCAGCTTAGGTACAGGCCCGGAGACC.

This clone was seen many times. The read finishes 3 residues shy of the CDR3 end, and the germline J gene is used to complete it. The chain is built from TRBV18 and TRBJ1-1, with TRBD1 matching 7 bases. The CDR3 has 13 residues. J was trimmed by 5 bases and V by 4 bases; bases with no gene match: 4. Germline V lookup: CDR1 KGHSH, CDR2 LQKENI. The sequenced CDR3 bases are TGTGCCAGCTCACGACAGGGAGGAACTGAA. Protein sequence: CASSRQGGTE. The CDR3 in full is CASSRQGGTEAFF.

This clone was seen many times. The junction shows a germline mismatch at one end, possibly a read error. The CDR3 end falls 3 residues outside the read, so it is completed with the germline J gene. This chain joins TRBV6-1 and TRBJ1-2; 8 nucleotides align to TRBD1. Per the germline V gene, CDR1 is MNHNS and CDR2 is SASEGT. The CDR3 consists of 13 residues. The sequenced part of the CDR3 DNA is TGTGCCAGCATTGAACCCGGGACAGGTGGC. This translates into CASIEPGTGG. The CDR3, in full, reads CASIEPGTGGYTF.

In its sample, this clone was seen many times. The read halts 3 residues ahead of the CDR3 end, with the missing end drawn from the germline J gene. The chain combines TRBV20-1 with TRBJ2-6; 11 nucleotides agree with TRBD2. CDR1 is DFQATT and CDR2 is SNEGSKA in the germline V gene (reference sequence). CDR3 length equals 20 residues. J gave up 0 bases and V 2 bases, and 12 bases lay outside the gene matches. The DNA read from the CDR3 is TGCAGTGCTAGAACCCGACTAGCGGGGCTTTCTTTCTCTGGGGCCAACGTC. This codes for CSARTRLAGLSFSGANV. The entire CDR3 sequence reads CSARTRLAGLSFSGANVLTF.

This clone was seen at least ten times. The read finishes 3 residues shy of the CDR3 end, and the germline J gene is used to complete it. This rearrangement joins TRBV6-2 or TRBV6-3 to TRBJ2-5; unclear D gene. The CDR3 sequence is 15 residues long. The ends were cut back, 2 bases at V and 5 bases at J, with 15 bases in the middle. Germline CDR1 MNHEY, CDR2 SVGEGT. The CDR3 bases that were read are TGTGCCAGCAGTTACCGGGTAGGCGTCTCGGAGACC. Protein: CASSYRVGVSET. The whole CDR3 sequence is CASSYRVGVSETQYF.

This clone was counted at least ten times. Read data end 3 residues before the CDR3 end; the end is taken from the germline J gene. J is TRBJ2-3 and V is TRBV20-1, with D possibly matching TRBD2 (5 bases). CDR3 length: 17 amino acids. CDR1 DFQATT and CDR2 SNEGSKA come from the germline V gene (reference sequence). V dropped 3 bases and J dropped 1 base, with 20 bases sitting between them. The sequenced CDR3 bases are TGCAGTGCTAGTCCCTCCACTAGGGCTCTTGGCACAGATACG. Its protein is CSASPSTRALGTDT. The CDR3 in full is CSASPSTRALGTDTQYF.

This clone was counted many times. This CDR3 is CSALAGGTYTGELFF. The DNA read from the CDR3 is TGCAGTGCTTTAGCGGGAGGGACCTACACCGGGGAG. The V and J genes are TRBV20-1 and TRBJ2-2, with TRBD2 identical over 11 bases. The observed sequence ends 3 residues before the CDR3 terminus, with the missing tail filled in from the germline J gene. The V gene's germline CDR1 is DFQATT and CDR2 SNEGSKA (reference sequence). V lost 5 bases, J lost 3 bases, and 5 bases stayed unmatched. The CDR3 is made up of 15 amino acids.

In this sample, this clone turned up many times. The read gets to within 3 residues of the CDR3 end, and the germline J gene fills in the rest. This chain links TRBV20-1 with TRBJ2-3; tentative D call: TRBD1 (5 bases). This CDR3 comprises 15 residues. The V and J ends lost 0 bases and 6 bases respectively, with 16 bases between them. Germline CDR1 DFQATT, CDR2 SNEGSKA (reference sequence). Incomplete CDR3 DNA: TGCAGTGCTAGAGATCATAAAGGGGCGCGGGATACG. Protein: CSARDHKGARDT. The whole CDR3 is CSARDHKGARDTQYF.

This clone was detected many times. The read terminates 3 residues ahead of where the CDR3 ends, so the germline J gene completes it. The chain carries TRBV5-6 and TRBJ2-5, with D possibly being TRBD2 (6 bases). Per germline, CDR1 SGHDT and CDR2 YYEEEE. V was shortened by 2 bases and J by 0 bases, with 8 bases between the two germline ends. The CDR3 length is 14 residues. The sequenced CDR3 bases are TGTGCCAGCAGCTTCCGGGACTACCAAGAGACC. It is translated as CASSFRDYQET. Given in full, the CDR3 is CASSFRDYQETQYF.

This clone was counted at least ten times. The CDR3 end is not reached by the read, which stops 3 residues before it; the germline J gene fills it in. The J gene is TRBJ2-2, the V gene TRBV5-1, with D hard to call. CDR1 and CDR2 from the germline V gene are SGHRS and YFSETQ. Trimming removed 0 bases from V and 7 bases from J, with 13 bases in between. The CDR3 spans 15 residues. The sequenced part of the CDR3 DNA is TGCGCCAGCAGCTTGGTGATAGCTGGTAACGGGGAG. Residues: CASSLVIAGNGE. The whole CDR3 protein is CASSLVIAGNGELFF.

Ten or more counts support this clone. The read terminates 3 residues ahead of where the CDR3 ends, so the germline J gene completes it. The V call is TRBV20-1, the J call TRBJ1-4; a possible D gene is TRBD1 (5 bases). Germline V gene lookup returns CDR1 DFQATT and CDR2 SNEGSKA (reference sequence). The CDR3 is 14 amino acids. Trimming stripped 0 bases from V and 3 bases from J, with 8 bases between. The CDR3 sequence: CSARDGTSNEKLFF. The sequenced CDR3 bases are TGCAGTGCTAGAGATGGGACTTCTAATGAAAAA.

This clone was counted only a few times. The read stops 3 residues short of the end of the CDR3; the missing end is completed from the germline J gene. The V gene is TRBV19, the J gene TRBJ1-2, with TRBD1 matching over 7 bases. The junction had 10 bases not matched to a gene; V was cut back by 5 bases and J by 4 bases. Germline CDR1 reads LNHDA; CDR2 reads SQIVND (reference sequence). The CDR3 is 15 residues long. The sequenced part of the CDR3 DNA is TGTGCCAGTAGTTTCCGGGACAGCCTACGCTATGGC. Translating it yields CASSFRDSLRYG. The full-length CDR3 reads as CASSFRDSLRYGYTF.

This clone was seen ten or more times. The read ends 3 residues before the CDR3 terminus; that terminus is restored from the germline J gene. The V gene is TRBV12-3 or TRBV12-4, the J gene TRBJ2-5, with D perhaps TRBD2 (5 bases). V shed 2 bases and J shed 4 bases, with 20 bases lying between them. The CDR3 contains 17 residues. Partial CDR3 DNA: TGTGCCAGCAGTTTATATGGTAGTTCCCTAGCTGGAGAGACC. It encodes CASSLYGSSLAGET. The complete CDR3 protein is CASSLYGSSLAGETQYF.

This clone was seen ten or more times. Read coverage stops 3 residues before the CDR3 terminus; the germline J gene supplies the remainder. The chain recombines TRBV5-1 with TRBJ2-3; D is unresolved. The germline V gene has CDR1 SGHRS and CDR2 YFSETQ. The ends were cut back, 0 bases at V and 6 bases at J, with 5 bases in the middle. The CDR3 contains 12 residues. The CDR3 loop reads CASSLALDTQYF. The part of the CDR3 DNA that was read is TGCGCCAGCAGCTTGGCCCTCGATACG.

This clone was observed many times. The CDR3 bases that were read are TGCGCCAGCAGCTTTGGGAACAGGGACGCAGATACG. It is translated as CASSFGNRDADT. The whole CDR3 sequence reads CASSFGNRDADTQYF. V gene TRBV5-1 combines with J gene TRBJ2-3, with D perhaps TRBD1 (6 bases). The CDR3 extends 3 residues past the end of the read, so its final part is completed from the germline J gene. Germline values: CDR1 SGHRS, CDR2 YFSETQ. Trimming took 2 bases from V and 4 from J, leaving 14 bases between them. This CDR3 has 15 amino acids.

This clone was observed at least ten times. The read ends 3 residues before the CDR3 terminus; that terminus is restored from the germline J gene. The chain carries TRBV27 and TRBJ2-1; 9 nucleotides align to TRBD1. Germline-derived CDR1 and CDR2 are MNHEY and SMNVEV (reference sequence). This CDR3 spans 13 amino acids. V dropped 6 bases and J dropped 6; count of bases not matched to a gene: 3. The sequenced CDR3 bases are TGTGCCAGCAGCGGGACAGGGATCAATGAG. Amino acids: CASSGTGINE. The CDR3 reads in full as CASSGTGINEQFF.

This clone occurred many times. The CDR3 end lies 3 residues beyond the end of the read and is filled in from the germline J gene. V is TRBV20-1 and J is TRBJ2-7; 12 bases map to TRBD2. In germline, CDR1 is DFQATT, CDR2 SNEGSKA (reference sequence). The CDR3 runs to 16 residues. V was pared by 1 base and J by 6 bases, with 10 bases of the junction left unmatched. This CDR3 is CSARVRLAGGPGEQYF. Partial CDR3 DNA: TGCAGTGCTAGAGTCCGGCTAGCGGGAGGGCCGGGCGAG.

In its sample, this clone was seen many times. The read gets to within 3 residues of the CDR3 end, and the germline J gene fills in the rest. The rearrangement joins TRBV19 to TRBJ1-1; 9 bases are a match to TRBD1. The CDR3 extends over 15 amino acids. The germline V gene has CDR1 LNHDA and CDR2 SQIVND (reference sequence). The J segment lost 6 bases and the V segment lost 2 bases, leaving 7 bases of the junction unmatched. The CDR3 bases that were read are TGTGCCAGTAGTATAAGGGACAGGGACAGCCCTGAA. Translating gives CASSIRDRDSPE. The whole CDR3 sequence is CASSIRDRDSPEAFF.

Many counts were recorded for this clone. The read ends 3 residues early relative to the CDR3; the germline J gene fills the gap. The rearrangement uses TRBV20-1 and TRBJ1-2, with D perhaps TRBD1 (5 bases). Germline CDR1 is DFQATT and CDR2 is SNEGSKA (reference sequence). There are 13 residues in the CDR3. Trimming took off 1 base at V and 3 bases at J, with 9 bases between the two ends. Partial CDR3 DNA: TGCAGTGCTAGAGTTCAGGGAGACTATGGC. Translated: CSARVQGDYG. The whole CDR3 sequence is CSARVQGDYGYTF.

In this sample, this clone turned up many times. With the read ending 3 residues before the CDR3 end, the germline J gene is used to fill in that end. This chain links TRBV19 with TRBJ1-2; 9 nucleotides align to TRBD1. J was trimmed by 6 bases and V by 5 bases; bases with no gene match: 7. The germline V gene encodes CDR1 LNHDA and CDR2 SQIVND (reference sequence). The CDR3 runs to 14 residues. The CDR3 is CASSYEQGANGYTF. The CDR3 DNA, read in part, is TGTGCCAGTAGTTATGAACAGGGGGCTAATGGC.

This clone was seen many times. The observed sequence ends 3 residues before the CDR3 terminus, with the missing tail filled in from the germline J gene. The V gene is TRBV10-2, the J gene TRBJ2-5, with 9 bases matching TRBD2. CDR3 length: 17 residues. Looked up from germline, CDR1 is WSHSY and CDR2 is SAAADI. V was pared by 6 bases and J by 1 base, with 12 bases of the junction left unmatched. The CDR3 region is CASRDLRVSGGQETQYF. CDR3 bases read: TGCGCCAGCAGGGACCTCCGGGTTAGCGGGGGCCAAGAGACC.

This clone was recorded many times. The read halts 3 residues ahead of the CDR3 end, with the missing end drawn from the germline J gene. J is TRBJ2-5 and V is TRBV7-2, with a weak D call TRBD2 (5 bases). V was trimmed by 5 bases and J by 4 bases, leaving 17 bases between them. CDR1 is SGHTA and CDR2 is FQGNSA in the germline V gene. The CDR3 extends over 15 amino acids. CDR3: CASSRANSGLETQYF. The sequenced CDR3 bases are TGTGCCAGCAGCCGAGCCAACTCGGGGTTAGAGACC. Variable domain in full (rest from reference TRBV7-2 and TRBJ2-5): GAGVSQSPSNKVTEKGKDVELRCDPISGHTALYWYRQSLGQGLEFLIYFQGNSAPDKSGLPSDRFSAERTGGSVSTLTIQRTQQEDSAVYLCASSRANSGLETQYFGPGTRLLVL.

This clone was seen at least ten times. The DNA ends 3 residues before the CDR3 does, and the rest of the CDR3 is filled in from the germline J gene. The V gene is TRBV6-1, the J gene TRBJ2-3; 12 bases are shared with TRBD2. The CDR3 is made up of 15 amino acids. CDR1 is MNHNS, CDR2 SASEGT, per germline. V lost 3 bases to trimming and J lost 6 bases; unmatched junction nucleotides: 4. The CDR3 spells CASSEETSGSDTQYF. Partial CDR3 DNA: TGTGCCAGCAGTGAGGAGACTAGCGGGAGCGATACG.

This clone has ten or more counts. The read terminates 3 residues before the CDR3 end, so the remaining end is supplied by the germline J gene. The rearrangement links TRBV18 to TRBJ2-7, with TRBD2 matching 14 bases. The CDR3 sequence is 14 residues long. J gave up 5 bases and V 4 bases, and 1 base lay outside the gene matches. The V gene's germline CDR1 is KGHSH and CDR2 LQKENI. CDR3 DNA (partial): TGTGCCAGCTCACTGGGACTAGCGGGAGACGAG. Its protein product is CASSLGLAGDE. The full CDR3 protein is CASSLGLAGDEQYF.

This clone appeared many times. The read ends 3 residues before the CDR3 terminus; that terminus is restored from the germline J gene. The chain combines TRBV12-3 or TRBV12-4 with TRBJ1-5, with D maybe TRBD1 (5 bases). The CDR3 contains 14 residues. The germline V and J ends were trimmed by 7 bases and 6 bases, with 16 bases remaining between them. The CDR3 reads CASTRGRAGQPQHF. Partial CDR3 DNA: TGTGCCAGCACCCGGGGGAGAGCGGGTCAGCCC.